The 13 T cell receptor beta chains below were found in one sample sequenced in a study of T-cell reconstitution after alpha-beta-depleted transplantation in children (dated by TCRdb to the mid-2010s). Libraries were constructed by PCR. Sequencing used an Illumina HiSeq 2500. TCR libraries were prepared with molecular barcoding, using unique molecular identifiers to normalize TCRbeta repertoire quantification. TCRdb took the public reads, trimmed them with fastp at Q25, ran MiXCR for clone calling and kept in-frame beta chains. Every distinct CDR3 protein forms one entry, paired with its most common genes and DNA. For this sample there are about 600,000 distinct CDR3 sequences; 10% to 13% appear just once. The ten largest clones take up 3.5% to 5% of the sample. This sample comprised PBMCs from the stem cell graft donor, obtained from the stem cell graft. These receptors came from a human donor who donated a stem cell graft to a child with acute myeloid leukemia.

The V call is TRBV12-3 or TRBV12-4, the J call TRBJ1-2; D is unresolved. The CDR3 is made up of 15 amino acids. Trimming cost V 7 bases and J 6 bases, with 21 bases left between them. DNA for the CDR3: TGTGCCAGCAATTTTTGGAGTAGTGGGTTAGATGGCTACACCTTC. It encodes CASNFWSSGLDGYTF.

Many counts were recorded for this clonotype. The J gene is TRBJ2-7, the V gene TRBV6-2 or TRBV6-3, with unresolved D. CDR1 is MNHEY, CDR2 SVGEGT, per germline. This CDR3 comprises 13 residues. The ends were cut back, 2 bases at V and 1 base at J, with 6 bases in the middle. The CDR3 loop reads CASSYPNSYEQYF. The CDR3 region has the DNA TGTGCCAGCAGTTACCCCAATTCCTACGAGCAGTACTTC.

A word on this clonotype: A junction boundary mismatches the germline segment, possibly from a read error. The chain joins TRBV12-3 or TRBV12-4 to TRBJ2-3; 15 nucleotides line up with TRBD2. The CDR3 contains 18 residues. The CDR3 region is CAISLALGLAGGTDTQYF. The CDR3 coding sequence is TGTGCCATCAGTTTAGCGCTGGGACTAGCGGGAGGTACAGATACGCAGTATTTT.

The table lists this clonotype with a few counts. J is TRBJ2-1 and V is TRBV9, with 10 bases matching TRBD2. The CDR3 length is 15 residues. The ends lost 3 bases at V and 8 bases at J; junction bases unmatched: 8. Germline CDR1 is SGDLS and CDR2 is YYNGEE. CDR3 sequence: CASSARGLAFDEQFF. Here the CDR3 DNA reads TGTGCCAGCAGCGCCAGGGGACTAGCGTTCGATGAGCAGTTCTTC. Full variable domain (rest looked up from reference TRBV9 and TRBJ2-1): DSGVTQTPKHLITATGQRVTLRCSPRSGDLSVYWYQQSLDQGLQFLIQYYNGEERAKGNILERFSAQQFPDLHSELNLSSLELGDSALYFCASSARGLAFDEQFFGPGTRLTVL.

This clonotype has ten or more counts. This chain uses TRBV6-2 or TRBV6-3 with TRBJ2-3, with 8 bases matching TRBD1. Trimming removed 0 bases from V and 3 bases from J; junction bases left unmatched: 5. This CDR3 region has 16 residues. Looked up from germline, CDR1 is MNHEY and CDR2 is SVGEGT. CDR3 nucleotides: TGTGCCAGCAGTTACTCGTTGAGACAGGGGACAGATACGCAGTATTTT. This encodes CASSYSLRQGTDTQYF.

The chain uses TRBV5-8 and TRBJ2-7; the D call may be TRBD1 or TRBD2 (5 bases each). Germline V lookup: CDR1 SGHTS, CDR2 YDEGEE. Trimming took 4 bases from V and 3 from J, leaving 14 bases between them. The CDR3 sequence is 14 residues long. CDR3 loop: CASSRRWGYYEQYF. DNA for the CDR3: TGTGCCAGCAGCCGCCGGTGGGGGTACTACGAGCAGTACTTC.

This clonotype was counted many times. V and J are TRBV20-1 and TRBJ2-1; a weak D match, TRBD2 (6 bases). Germline V gives CDR1 DFQATT, CDR2 SNEGSKA (reference sequence). The CDR3 spans 12 residues. V dropped 5 bases and J dropped 7 bases, with 12 bases sitting between them. CDR3 loop: CSAPGRGNEQFF. The CDR3, as DNA: TGCAGTGCTCCTGGCCGGGGGAATGAGCAGTTCTTC.

The chain uses TRBV15 and TRBJ1-5; a possible D gene is TRBD1 (6 bases). Germline V lookup: CDR1 LNHNV, CDR2 YYDKDF (reference sequence). V was cut by 0 bases and J by 3 bases, with 9 bases left in between. This CDR3 is built from 15 residues. The DNA for the CDR3 is TGTGCCACCAGCAGAGAGGGGGCCGTCAATCAGCCCCAGCATTTT. The encoded protein is CATSREGAVNQPQHF.

This clonotype was found a few times. The chain carries TRBV13 and TRBJ1-4; 7 bases map to TRBD1. With V trimmed by 4 bases and J by 4 bases, 6 bases remained unmatched. Germline CDR1 is PRHDT and CDR2 is FYEKMQ (reference sequence). The CDR3 sequence is 15 residues long. CDR3 in DNA: TGTGCCAGCAGCTCTGACAGGGAAGATAATGAAAAACTGTTTTTT. This encodes CASSSDREDNEKLFF.

The genes are TRBV20-1 and TRBJ1-2; no firm D call. The CDR3 has 14 amino acids. Trimming pared 0 bases from V and 4 bases from J, leaving 12 bases between. The germline gives CDR1 DFQATT, CDR2 SNEGSKA (reference sequence). The chain's CDR3 is CSARDSGVRYGYTF. Written as DNA, the CDR3 is TGCAGTGCTAGAGATTCCGGGGTTCGCTATGGCTACACCTTC.

The V and J genes are TRBV6-1 and TRBJ2-3, with 8 positions matching TRBD2. CDR1 and CDR2 from the germline V gene are MNHNS and SASEGT. The CDR3 length is 15 residues. V lost 4 bases, J lost 1 base, and 4 bases stayed unmatched. CDR3 protein: CASSVLAGRTDTQYF. CDR3 nucleotide sequence: TGTGCCAGCAGTGTCCTAGCGGGCCGCACAGATACGCAGTATTTT.

This clonotype showed up many times. The chain is built from TRBV7-2 and TRBJ2-1; 8 bases line up with TRBD2. The CDR3 sequence is 14 residues long. V was clipped by 5 bases and J by 9 bases; unmatched bases: 9. From germline, CDR1 is SGHTA and CDR2 FQGNSA. CDR3 in amino acids: CASSTGTSSTEQFF. The DNA of the CDR3 is TGTGCCAGCAGCACCGGGACTAGTAGCACTGAGCAGTTCTTC. Using reference TRBV7-2 and TRBJ2-1 for the parts outside the CDR3, the full variable domain is GAGVSQSPSNKVTEKGKDVELRCDPISGHTALYWYRQSLGQGLEFLIYFQGNSAPDKSGLPSDRFSAERTGGSVSTLTIQRTQQEDSAVYLCASSTGTSSTEQFFGPGTRLTVL.

This clonotype was counted between two and nine times. The genes are TRBV20-1 and TRBJ1-1, with 11 bases lining up with TRBD1. This CDR3 comprises 17 residues. Germline trimming cut 3 bases from V and 1 base from J; bases unmatched to any gene: 10. Germline lookup yields CDR1 DFQATT and CDR2 SNEGSKA (reference sequence). DNA for the CDR3: TGCAGTGCTAGGGGTCCCGGGACAGGGGGGACGAACACTGAAGCTTTCTTT. Protein product: CSARGPGTGGTNTEAFF.